A selection of T cell receptor beta chains follows, all from one sample in a study of blood T cells in healthy people across ages. TCRdb used MiXCR to reprocess the 5' RACE reads, holding one entry per CDR3 protein. The repertoire holds about 1.5 million distinct CDR3 sequences, roughly two fifths seen once, with about 4% in the top ten. Sequencing was carried out using blood. The origin of the receptors is a woman aged 18-29 years in good health. Each CDR3 is given with its conserved first and last residue. A D gene is named only where the DNA matches it firmly. Some rows have no size entry. The others give once, few or many, or a class for an expanded clone.

>TRBJ2-1|.|few|TRBV20-1
TGCAGTGCTAGAGATCCTGGCAATGAGCAGTTCTTC
CSARDPGNEQFF
>TRBJ2-2|.|.|TRBV15
TGTGCCACCAGCAGAGTTAACAGGGATCCGAACACCGGGGAGCTGTTTTTT
CATSRVNRDPNTGELFF
>TRBJ2-3|.|few|TRBV12-3/TRBV12-4
TGTGCCAGCAGTAAGCGTCTTGGCACAGATACGCAGTATTTT
CASSKRLGTDTQYF
>TRBJ2-6|.|.|TRBV20-1
TGCAGTGCCACACACTCTGGGGCCAACGTCCTGACTTTC
CSATHSGANVLTF
>TRBJ1-1|.|few|TRBV6-5
TGTGCCAGCAGCTTCGCCCGGGGAGACGCTTTCTTT
CASSFARGDAFF
>TRBJ2-3|TRBD2|many|TRBV6-6
TGTGCCAGCAGTTTACTAGCGGGGAGAGATACGCAGTATTTT
CASSLLAGRDTQYF
>TRBJ2-5|TRBD2|many|TRBV20-1
TGCAGTGCTAGAGTGTGGGGGACTAGCGAAGAGACCCAGTACTTC
CSARVWGTSEETQYF
>TRBJ1-4|TRBD1|few|TRBV4-3
TGCGCCAGCAGCCAGAGGACAGGGGGCGCGAGAGAAAAACTGTTTTTT
CASSQRTGGAREKLFF
>TRBJ1-1|TRBD1|.|TRBV5-1
TGCGCCAGCAGCTTGACGCCAGGGGGTGAAGCTTTCTTT
CASSLTPGGEAFF
>TRBJ2-3|.|few|TRBV20-1
TGCAGTGCTATAAGTCCACCGGGGGATACGCAGTATTTT
CSAISPPGDTQYF
>TRBJ2-1|.|.|TRBV20-1
TGCAGTGCTCGTCACGACTACAATGAGCAGTTCTTC
CSARHDYNEQFF
>TRBJ2-3|.|.|TRBV7-9
TGTGCCAGCAGCCGCGTCCATAGCACAGATACGCAGTATTTT
CASSRVHSTDTQYF
>TRBJ2-3|.|.|TRBV4-1
TGCGCCAGCAGCCAAGATGGGACAACCTTCACAGATACGCAGTATTTT
CASSQDGTTFTDTQYF
>TRBJ2-5|TRBD2|.|TRBV5-6
TGTGCCAGCATCGCCCGAGGGAGGGGTCCCCCAAACCAAGAGACCCAGTACTTC
CASIARGRGPPNQETQYF
>TRBJ1-5|.|.|TRBV6-6
TGTGCCAGCAGTCTCGAGGGCGGCATGCAGCCCCAGCATTTT
CASSLEGGMQPQHF
>TRBJ1-4|.|.|TRBV29-1
TGCAGCGTGGGGGCCGGAATTGAAAAACTGTTTTTT
CSVGAGIEKLFF
>TRBJ1-2|.|.|TRBV15
TGTGCCACCAGCAGGGACAGTTCATATGGCTACACCTTC
CATSRDSSYGYTF
>TRBJ2-5|.|.|TRBV24-1
TGTGCCACCAGTGACCGACGGACCTACAGCGGGGAGACCCAGTACTTC
CATSDRRTYSGETQYF
>TRBJ2-1|TRBD2|few|TRBV6-6
TGTGCCAGCAGCCCTATAGCGGGGGGTTTCAGTGAGCAGTTCTTC
CASSPIAGGFSEQFF
>TRBJ2-1|.|.|TRBV15
TGTGCCACCAGCGTCAAGGGGCGCAGGGTAATTGGGAATGAGCAGTTCTTC
CATSVKGRRVIGNEQFF
>TRBJ2-1|.|few|TRBV6-2/TRBV6-3
TGTGCCAGCAGCCCCGTGGGACCTTACAATGAGCAGTTCTTC
CASSPVGPYNEQFF
>TRBJ2-1|.|.|TRBV4-1
TGCGTCAGCAGCCGAGGACAGTACAATGAGCAGTTCTTC
CVSSRGQYNEQFF
>TRBJ2-5|.|.|TRBV6-5
TGTGCCAGCAGTTACTCGATAGTTGCGGAGACCCAGTACTTC
CASSYSIVAETQYF
>TRBJ2-7|TRBD1|.|TRBV29-1
TGCAGCGCCCGAACAGGGGGCAAGAGCTACGAGCAGTACTTC
CSARTGGKSYEQYF
>TRBJ2-7|.|.|TRBV29-1
TGCAGCGTCAAAGGGAGCTCCTACAATGAGCAGTACTTC
CSVKGSSYNEQYF
>TRBJ1-6|.|.|TRBV6-5
TGTGCCAGCAGTTACGACCAAGATTCACCCCTCCACTTT
CASSYDQDSPLHF
>TRBJ2-7|.|many|TRBV5-1
TGCGCCAGCAGCTTGGGTCACGGTTCCTACGAGCAGTACTTC
CASSLGHGSYEQYF
>TRBJ1-1|TRBD1|few|TRBV9
TGTGCCAGCAGCGTAGATAGGGACAGGGGGGGAGCTTTCTTT
CASSVDRDRGGAFF
>TRBJ2-3|.|.|TRBV7-3
TGTGCCAGCAGCTTTACCAAGAGCACAGAGACGCAGTATTTT
CASSFTKSTETQYF
>TRBJ2-2|.|.|TRBV4-3
TGCGCCAGCAGCCAAGCGGGCAGCTCTAACACCGGGGAGCTGTTTTTT
CASSQAGSSNTGELFF
>TRBJ1-1|.|few|TRBV20-1
TGCAGTGCTAGTGGGACAACAGGGACCACTGAAGCTTTCTTT
CSASGTTGTTEAFF
>TRBJ2-3|TRBD1|.|TRBV5-1
TGCGCCAGCAGCTCGGACAGGGCGTTTATAGATACGCAGTATTTT
CASSSDRAFIDTQYF
>TRBJ2-1|.|.|TRBV3-1
TGTGCCAGCAGCCTGGCGTGGGGGCGCCATGAGCAGTTCTTC
CASSLAWGRHEQFF
>TRBJ2-3|.|few|TRBV20-1
TGCAGTGCTAGAAAGGGGCCCACCACAGATACGCAGTATTTT
CSARKGPTTDTQYF
>TRBJ1-2|.|.|TRBV4-2
TGTGCCAGCAGCCAAGATCGGCGGGTAACGGGCCATGGCTACACCTTC
CASSQDRRVTGHGYTF
>TRBJ2-5|.|.|TRBV10-3
TGTGCCATCAGCGAGGACGGCCAAGAGACCCAGTACTTC
CAISEDGQETQYF
>TRBJ2-3|.|.|TRBV6-2/TRBV6-3
TGTGCCAGCGCGGCAGGCACAGATACGCAGTATTTT
CASAAGTDTQYF